The 9 T cell receptor beta chains listed next were all sequenced from one sample in a study of response to subunit inactivated influenza vaccine. A single record per CDR3 protein comes from TCRdb applying MiXCR to the RT-PCR reads. The repertoire holds a few hundred thousand distinct CDR3 sequences, with around a fifth as singletons. Sequencing was performed on PBMCs from blood, taken less than 22 months after vaccination. These receptors came from a man between 45 and 75 years old who received an inactivated influenza vaccine.

The chain joins TRBV12-3 or TRBV12-4 to TRBJ1-2; D uncertain. The CDR3 loop spans 15 amino acids. V lost 3 bases and J 2 bases, leaving 13 bases between the germline ends. CDR3 sequence reads: CASSFGRPLNYGYTF. CDR3 DNA: TGTGCCAGCAGTTTCGGCAGGCCACTAAACTATGGCTACACCTTC.

This clonotype was counted only a few times. CDR3 DNA sequence: TGCAGTGCTAGGGGGGACAACAATCAGCCCCAGCATTTT. It encodes CSARGDNNQPQHF. The chain couples TRBV20-1 to TRBJ1-5; a possible D gene is TRBD1 (6 bases). Trimming removed 3 bases from V and 3 bases from J, with 9 bases in between. CDR1 is DFQATT and CDR2 is SNEGSKA in the germline V gene (reference sequence). The CDR3 is made up of 13 amino acids.

The chain combines TRBV4-1 with TRBJ2-1, with 11 bases fitting TRBD1. J was trimmed by 4 bases and V by 4 bases; bases with no gene match: 6. Germline V gives CDR1 MGHRA, CDR2 YSYEKL. The length of the CDR3 is 16 residues. DNA for the CDR3: TGCGCCAGCAGCCCGGGACAGGGGGGCCAATACAATGAGCAGTTCTTC. This sequence encodes CASSPGQGGQYNEQFF.

This clonotype came up a few times. The CDR3 loop is CASSSPGLAGVTGELFF. In nucleotides, the CDR3 is TGTGCCAGCAGTTCACCGGGACTAGCGGGAGTCACCGGGGAGCTGTTTTTT. The V gene is TRBV6-5, the J gene TRBJ2-2; TRBD2 matches at 14 bases. There are 17 residues in the CDR3. Trimming cost V 4 bases and J 4 bases; bases outside gene matches: 5. From germline, CDR1 is MNHEY and CDR2 SVGAGI.

The chain is built from TRBV4-1 and TRBJ2-2, with 9 positions matching TRBD1. V lost 1 base, J lost 2 bases, and 5 bases stayed unmatched. Germline CDR1 is MGHRA and CDR2 is YSYEKL. The CDR3 has 17 amino acids. The chain's CDR3 is CASSQATGGGNTGELFF. The CDR3 coding sequence is TGCGCCAGCAGCCAAGCCACAGGGGGCGGAAACACCGGGGAGCTGTTTTTT.

The table lists this clonotype with a few counts. CDR3 nucleotides: TGCAGCGTAGGACAGGAGAACACTGAAGCTTTCTTT. It translates to CSVGQENTEAFF. The chain carries TRBV29-1 and TRBJ1-1, with 7 positions matching TRBD1. Germline CDR1 and CDR2: SQVTM and ANQGSEA. Losses at the gene ends were 6 bases for V and 1 base for J; bases not matched to a gene: 2. The CDR3 has 12 residues. Looking up the rest from reference TRBV29-1 and TRBJ1-1 gives the full variable domain: SAVISQKPSRDICQRGTSLTIQCQVDSQVTMMFWYRQQPGQSLTLIATANQGSEATYESGFVIDKFPISRPNLTFSTLTVSNMSPEDSSIYLCSVGQENTEAFFGQGTRLTVV.

The V and J genes are TRBV4-3 and TRBJ2-2, with 7 bases fitting TRBD1. The V gene's germline CDR1 is LGHNA and CDR2 YSLEER. V was clipped by 4 bases and J by 1 base; unmatched bases: 9. The CDR3 consists of 17 residues. CDR3 in amino acids: CASSLRRDSKNTGELFF. The CDR3 DNA reads as TGCGCCAGCAGCCTCCGTAGGGACAGCAAGAACACCGGGGAGCTGTTTTTT.

The V and J genes are TRBV21-1 and TRBJ2-1. TRBV21-1 is shown as a pseudogene. This CDR3 is 13 amino acids long. CDR3 sequence: CASSKPPFNEQFF. CDR3 coding DNA: TGTGCCAGCAGCAAACCACCTTTTAATGAGCAGTTCTTC.

This clonotype was observed many times. V is TRBV12-3 or TRBV12-4 and J is TRBJ1-1; the D is unclear. V was pared by 5 bases and J by 2 bases, with 9 bases between. The CDR3 sequence is 13 residues long. CDR3 sequence: CASSPPGNTEAFF. CDR3 sequence (DNA): TGTGCCAGCAGTCCCCCAGGTAACACTGAAGCTTTCTTT.